Following are 5 T cell receptor beta chains from one sample sequenced in a study of blood T cell repertoires in COVID-19 (dated by TCRdb to 2019 to 2021). The library was made by the immunoSEQ multiplex PCR assay. This is the immuneACCESS table as TCRdb keeps it, with only in-frame sequences that have V and J called. A part of the clones is gone; compared with another copy, unresolved V genes explain less than half, and the rest is unexplained. The sample table contains about 480,000 clones; only one count was recorded for approximately 88% of them. Roughly 12% of the sample is taken by the ten largest. The sequenced sample consisted of peripheral blood. Receptor source: a woman in her forties or fifties with COVID-19, enrolled during active disease.

This CDR3 reads CASRLWGTSGWSSYNEQFF. The CDR3 DNA reads TGTGCCAGCAGATTGTGGGGGACTAGCGGGTGGAGCTCCTACAATGAGCAGTTCTTC. The rearrangement links TRBV27 to TRBJ2-1, with TRBD2 matching over 12 bases. Germline lookup yields CDR1 MNHEY and CDR2 SMNVEV (reference sequence). The V and J ends lost 6 bases and 0 bases, in that order; junction bases with no gene match: 12. This CDR3 is 19 amino acids long.

The rearrangement uses TRBV11-2 and TRBJ1-3; tentative D call: TRBD1 (5 bases). CDR1 and CDR2 (germline): SGHAT, FQNNGV. The CDR3 loop spans 15 amino acids. V gave up 4 bases and J gave up 4 bases, with 14 bases separating them. This chain's CDR3 is CASSSLGGNGNTIYF. For the CDR3, the DNA is TGTGCCAGCAGCTCGCTTGGGGGGAACGGAAACACCATATATTTT.

The genes are TRBV5-6 and TRBJ1-3; D remains unclear. Deletions cut 0 bases from V and 0 bases from J, with 10 bases between. Germline CDR1 is SGHDT and CDR2 is YYEEEE. The CDR3 consists of 16 residues. As DNA, the CDR3 is TGTGCCAGCAGCTTGGTTGGAGCAGACTCTGGAAACACCATATATTTT. Amino acids: CASSLVGADSGNTIYF.

DNA of the CDR3: TGTGCCAGCAGCGCCTACCCCATGGGCCCCAACACTGAAGCTTTCTTT. Translated: CASSAYPMGPNTEAFF. The chain joins TRBV9 to TRBJ1-1, with D uncertain. The CDR3 runs 16 residues. V lost 3 bases and J lost 2, with 17 bases in between. CDR1 and CDR2 (germline): SGDLS, YYNGEE.

V gene TRBV3-1 (or the pseudogene TRBV3-2) combines with J gene TRBJ1-1; TRBD1 might be the D (5 bases). Between the trimmed V and J ends, which lost 4 bases and 4 bases, there was a span of 19 bases. The CDR3 contains 16 residues. Germline V gene data show CDR1 as LGHDT and CDR2 as YNNKEL (reference sequence). The CDR3 is CASSRTSGRGGTEAFF. In nucleotides, the CDR3 is TGTGCCAGCAGCCGAACCTCGGGACGGGGAGGCACTGAAGCTTTCTTT.